This TCR beta chain emerged from a study of T cell responses to AZD1222 COVID-19 vaccine. Sequenced by immunoSEQ multiplex PCR; TCRdb stores in-frame clones only, minus some. The sample yields some 60,000 clones, around three quarters seen once. The sample here was peripheral blood, taken 28 days after the second AZD1222 dose. The TCR sequence derives from an adult who received the AZD1222 COVID-19 vaccine.

CDR3 residues: CASRAGTTSSYEQYF. The CDR3 DNA reads TGTGCCAGCAGGGCCGGGACTACAAGCTCCTACGAGCAGTACTTC. This rearrangement joins TRBV2 to TRBJ2-7; 7 bases fit TRBD2. The CDR3 has 15 amino acids. Germline CDR1 SNHLY, CDR2 FYNNEI. Trimming removed 6 bases from V and 0 bases from J; junction bases left unmatched: 8.